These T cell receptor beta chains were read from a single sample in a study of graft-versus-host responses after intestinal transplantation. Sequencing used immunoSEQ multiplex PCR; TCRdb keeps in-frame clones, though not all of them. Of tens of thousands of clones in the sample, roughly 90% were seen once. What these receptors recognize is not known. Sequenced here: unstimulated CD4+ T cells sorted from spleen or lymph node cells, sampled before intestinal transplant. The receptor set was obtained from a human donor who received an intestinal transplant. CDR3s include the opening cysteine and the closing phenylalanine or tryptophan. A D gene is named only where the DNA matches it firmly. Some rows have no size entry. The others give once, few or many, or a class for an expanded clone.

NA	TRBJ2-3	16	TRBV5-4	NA	CASSSIGEKGPDTQYF	TGTGCCAGCAGCTCCATTGGGGAGAAAGGTCCAGATACGCAGTATTTT
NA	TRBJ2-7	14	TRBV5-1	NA	CASQRDSSSYEQYF	TGCGCCAGTCAGCGGGACAGCAGCTCCTACGAGCAGTACTTC
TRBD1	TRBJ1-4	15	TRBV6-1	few	CASRPTGGSREKLFF	TGTGCCAGCAGACCTACAGGGGGCAGTAGAGAAAAACTGTTTTTT
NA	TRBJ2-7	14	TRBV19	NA	CASSLTSKAYEQYF	TGTGCCAGTAGTCTGACTAGTAAGGCCTACGAGCAGTACTTC
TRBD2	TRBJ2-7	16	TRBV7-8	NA	CASSSRLAGDMYEQYF	TGTGCCAGCAGCTCCCGACTAGCGGGAGATATGTACGAGCAGTACTTC
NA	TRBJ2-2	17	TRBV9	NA	CASSVGTSKGAAGELFF	TGTGCCAGCAGCGTAGGAACCAGTAAAGGGGCGGCCGGGGAACTGTTTTTT
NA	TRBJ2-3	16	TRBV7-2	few	CASSLTPLGAKDTQYF	TGTGCCAGCAGCTTAACCCCATTGGGGGCTAAAGATACGCAGTATTTT
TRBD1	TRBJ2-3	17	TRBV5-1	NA	CASSTILPGTATDTQYF	TGCGCCAGCAGCACTATACTCCCGGGGACAGCGACAGATACGCAGTATTTT
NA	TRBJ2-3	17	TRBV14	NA	CASSHRNRARSTDTQYF	TGTGCCAGCAGCCACAGAAACCGGGCCCGCTCCACAGATACGCAGTATTTT
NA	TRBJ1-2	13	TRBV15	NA	CATSRGSYYGYTF	TGTGCCACCAGCAGGGGCAGCTACTATGGCTACACCTTC
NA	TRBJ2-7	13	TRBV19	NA	CASSIGPYYEQYF	TGTGCCAGTAGTATCGGCCCTTACTACGAGCAGTACTTC
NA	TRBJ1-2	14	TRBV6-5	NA	CASSEWQAHYGYTF	TGTGCCAGCAGTGAATGGCAGGCACACTATGGCTACACCTTC
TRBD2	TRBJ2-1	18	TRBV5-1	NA	CASSLPGLAGTRDNEQFF	TGCGCCAGCAGCTTACCGGGACTAGCGGGAACAAGAGACAATGAGCAGTTCTTC
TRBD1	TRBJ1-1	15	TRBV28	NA	CASNLGTGENTEAFF	TGTGCCAGCAACCTCGGGACAGGGGAAAACACTGAAGCTTTCTTT
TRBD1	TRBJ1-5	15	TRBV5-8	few	CASSLQRTGNQPQHF	TGTGCCAGCAGCCTCCAGAGGACAGGGAATCAGCCCCAGCATTTT
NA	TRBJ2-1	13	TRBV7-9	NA	CASSLEAWNEQFF	TGTGCCAGCAGCTTAGAAGCTTGGAATGAGCAGTTCTTC
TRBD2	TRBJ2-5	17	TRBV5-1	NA	CASSFGGLAGVKETQYF	TGCGCCAGCAGCTTTGGGGGACTAGCGGGGGTTAAAGAGACCCAGTACTTC
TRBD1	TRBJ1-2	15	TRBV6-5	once	CASSASGTGERGYTF	TGTGCCAGCAGCGCTAGCGGGACAGGGGAACGGGGCTACACCTTC
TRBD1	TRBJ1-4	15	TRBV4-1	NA	CASSQTGTGNEKLFF	TGCGCCAGCAGCCAGACCGGGACAGGGAATGAAAAACTGTTTTTT
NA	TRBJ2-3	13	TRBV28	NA	CASSSPTRDTQYF	TGTGCCAGCAGTTCGCCGACTAGAGATACGCAGTATTTT
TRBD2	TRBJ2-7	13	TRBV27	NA	CASRKRETHEQYF	TGTGCCAGCAGGAAGCGGGAGACCCACGAGCAGTACTTC
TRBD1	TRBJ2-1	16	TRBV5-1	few	CASSTGGTGGYNEQFF	TGCGCCAGCAGCACAGGCGGGACAGGGGGCTACAATGAGCAGTTCTTC